The T cell receptor beta chain described here comes from a study of T-cell reconstitution after alpha-beta-depleted transplantation in children. Unique molecular identifiers were incorporated during preparation of the TCRbeta library. TCRdb re-called the PCR reads through MiXCR, storing one row per CDR3 protein. The sample shows hundreds of thousands of distinct CDR3 sequences, less than 9% of them seen only once. This clonotype was seen at least ten times. Its antigen is still unknown. Study-wide results and limits: At the one-year point after transplant, T-cell counts and TCRbeta diversity were found to come mostly from T cells that had been newly produced.

This sequence originates from a male patient under 18 who had a stem cell transplant for acute lymphoblastic leukemia, so the T cells may come from the graft donor. Specimen: PBMCs, mostly from graft donor cells, collected 180 days after TCRalphabeta/CD19-depleted stem cell transplant.

As DNA, the CDR3 is TGTGCCAGCAGTCCCGGGACAGCTGGAAACACCATATATTTT. Its translation is CASSPGTAGNTIYF. This rearrangement joins TRBV28 to TRBJ1-3; TRBD1 matches 7 bases. CDR1 and CDR2 (germline): MDHEN, SYDVKM. J lost 2 bases, V lost 5 bases, and 3 bases had no gene match. CDR3 length: 14 amino acids.